Listed here are 28 T cell receptor beta chains from one sample, sequenced in a study of cytomegalovirus exposure and HLA in healthy donors. PCR involved 60 Vbeta and 13 Jbeta primers. Using immunoSEQ multiplex PCR, the repertoire was profiled, and TCRdb retains in-frame clones only, with some absent. The data show about 160,000 clones, about 80% seen once. The material sequenced was PBMCs. The receptors originated from a woman in her thirties or forties in good health and CMV-seronegative.

The chain links TRBV7-8 to TRBJ1-2, with D hard to call. The V end lost 8 bases, the J end lost 6 bases, and 16 bases lay between the germline ends. In germline, CDR1 is SGHVS, CDR2 FQNEAQ. The CDR3 has 13 amino acids. The DNA for the CDR3 is TGTGCCAGCGGTGGCGGCCGGGAGGATGGCTACACCTTC. Encoded protein: CASGGGREDGYTF.

This clone has a handful of counts. The chain is built from TRBV11-3 and TRBJ1-3; D gene ambiguous. Germline V CDR1 and CDR2: SGHNT, YENEEA. The CDR3 sequence is 15 residues long. V was shortened by 1 base and J by 2 bases, with 9 bases between the two germline ends. The CDR3 loop reads CASSLGRGTGNTIYF. The CDR3, as DNA: TGTGCCAGCAGCTTAGGTCGGGGTACTGGAAACACCATATATTTT.

The chain recombines TRBV2 with TRBJ2-7, with D uncertain. The CDR3 has 14 amino acids. V was clipped by 6 bases and J by 3 bases, with 15 bases between them. In germline, CDR1 is SNHLY, CDR2 FYNNEI. For the CDR3, the DNA is TGTGCCAGCAGCCCTAGAACTGACCACTACGAGCAGTACTTC. Protein product: CASSPRTDHYEQYF.

The genes are TRBV7-3 and TRBJ2-3, with D possibly matching TRBD2 (5 bases). The ends were cut back, 2 bases at V and 10 bases at J, with 10 bases in the middle. The CDR3 sequence is 12 residues long. Germline-derived CDR1 and CDR2 are SGHTA and FQGTGA. CDR3: CASSLSKGAQYF. CDR3 DNA sequence: TGTGCCAGCAGCTTATCGAAGGGAGCGCAGTATTTT.

The rearrangement links TRBV30 to TRBJ1-4; TRBD1 agrees at 7 bases. Germline loops: CDR1 GTSNPN, CDR2 SVGIG (reference sequence). This CDR3 comprises 15 residues. V lost 4 bases and J lost 3; bases outside the gene matches: 8. CDR3 coding DNA: TGTGCCTGGATGACAGGGAATAGTGCTAATGAAAAACTGTTTTTT. Its translation: CAWMTGNSANEKLFF.

The chain recombines TRBV5-1 with TRBJ2-6, with D perhaps TRBD1 (5 bases). CDR1 and CDR2 (germline): SGHRS, YFSETQ. CDR3 length equals 16 residues. Trimming shortened V by 6 bases and J by 2 bases, and 15 bases separated the two germline ends. This chain's CDR3 is CASNPQPGTGANVLTF. In nucleotides, the CDR3 is TGCGCCAGCAACCCCCAACCAGGGACTGGGGCCAACGTCCTGACTTTC.

This clone was counted between two and nine times. The CDR3 DNA is TGTGCCAGCAGTGAATTGCTGGGACAGGGACAAGCTTTCTTT. Translating it yields CASSELLGQGQAFF. The V call is TRBV25-1, the J call TRBJ1-1; 9 positions match TRBD1. Germline assignment: CDR1 MGHDK and CDR2 SYGVNS. The J segment lost 9 bases and the V segment lost 1 base, leaving 6 bases of the junction unmatched. The CDR3 runs 14 residues.

V usage is TRBV4-2 and J usage is TRBJ2-3; 12 bases fit TRBD2. The germline V gene encodes CDR1 LGHNA and CDR2 YNFKEQ. Trimming at V came to 1 base and at J to 8 bases, leaving 4 bases not matched to a gene. CDR3 size: 15 residues. The CDR3, as DNA: TGTGCCAGCAGCCAAGTTCTACTAGCGGGAGGTACGCAGTATTTT. This codes for CASSQVLLAGGTQYF.

The chain combines TRBV7-2 with TRBJ2-1; 9 bases line up with TRBD2. The V gene end was trimmed by 5 bases and the J gene end by 0 bases; junction bases not matched to a gene: 8. The CDR3 consists of 17 residues. Germline loops: CDR1 SGHTA, CDR2 FQGNSA. CDR3 sequence: CASSKRTSASSYNEQFF. The CDR3 nucleotides read TGTGCCAGCAGCAAAAGGACTAGCGCGAGCTCCTACAATGAGCAGTTCTTC.

The rearrangement joins TRBV2 to TRBJ2-3, with 10 bases that match TRBD2. CDR1 is SNHLY and CDR2 is FYNNEI in the germline V gene. The CDR3 consists of 15 residues. V shed 6 bases and J 2 bases; nucleotides not matched to a gene: 5. CDR3 amino acids: CASRLAGLITDTQYF. The DNA of the CDR3 is TGTGCCAGCAGACTAGCGGGACTAATCACAGATACGCAGTATTTT.

The chain carries TRBV13 and TRBJ1-4; no clear D gene. With 3 bases removed from V and 8 bases from J, the gap between germline ends came to 7 bases. Per the germline V gene, CDR1 is PRHDT and CDR2 is FYEKMQ (reference sequence). The CDR3 runs 12 residues. CDR3 DNA: TGTGCCAGCAGCTTTAAGAGAGAAAAACTGTTTTTT. It encodes CASSFKREKLFF.

The V and J genes are TRBV28 and TRBJ2-7, with D perhaps matching TRBD1 (5 bases). V was cut by 3 bases and J by 7 bases, with 16 bases left in between. The CDR3 has 14 amino acids. Germline assignment: CDR1 MDHEN and CDR2 SYDVKM. CDR3 nucleotides: TGTGCCAGCAGTTTGGACCGCAGGGTGAGTGAGCAGTACTTC. The encoded protein is CASSLDRRVSEQYF.

This CDR3 reads CASNPPAGSNYGYTF. CDR3 sequence (DNA): TGTGCCAGCAACCCCCCGGCGGGCAGTAACTATGGCTACACCTTC. The chain recombines TRBV5-6 with TRBJ1-2; D gene unclear. The CDR3 is made up of 15 amino acids. With 6 bases removed from V and 1 base from J, the gap between germline ends came to 16 bases. The V gene's germline CDR1 is SGHDT and CDR2 YYEEEE. The whole variable domain, remainder taken from reference TRBV5-6 and TRBJ1-2, is DAGVTQSPTHLIKTRGQQVTLRCSPKSGHDTVSWYQQALGQGPQFIFQYYEEEERQRGNFPDRFSGHQFPNYSSELNVNALLLGDSALYLCASNPPAGSNYGYTFGSGTRLTVV.

This clone came up a few times. The chain links TRBV5-6 to TRBJ1-3; tentative D call: TRBD1 (6 bases). The ends were cut back, 1 base at V and 2 bases at J, with 16 bases in the middle. In germline, CDR1 is SGHDT, CDR2 YYEEEE. The CDR3 extends over 17 amino acids. As DNA, the CDR3 is TGTGCCAGCAGCTTGAGGTTTACAGGGAACGCTGGAAACACCATATATTTT. As protein: CASSLRFTGNAGNTIYF.

The J gene is TRBJ2-5, the V gene TRBV7-9; TRBD1 agrees at 8 bases. CDR1 and CDR2 (germline): SEHNR, FQNEAQ (reference sequence). The CDR3 consists of 15 residues. With 1 base clipped from V and 0 bases from J, the junction kept 1 base outside the gene matches. The CDR3 DNA is TGTGCCAGCAGCTTAGGGACAGGGAACCAAGAGACCCAGTACTTC. This sequence encodes CASSLGTGNQETQYF.

V is TRBV28 and J is TRBJ1-2; TRBD1 aligns across 7 bases. Germline assignment: CDR1 MDHEN and CDR2 SYDVKM. V was pared by 8 bases and J by 0 bases, with 15 bases of the junction left unmatched. The CDR3 extends over 17 amino acids. The CDR3 region is CASLGNRGGRANYGYTF. CDR3 bases: TGTGCCAGCTTAGGAAACAGGGGAGGAAGGGCTAACTATGGCTACACCTTC.

In its sample, this clone was seen once. The V and J genes are TRBV5-6 and TRBJ1-5, with D hard to call. The V end lost 0 bases, the J end lost 6 bases, and 4 bases lay between the germline ends. The CDR3 totals 12 residues. CDR1 is SGHDT and CDR2 is YYEEEE in the germline V gene. The CDR3 nucleotides are TGTGCCAGCAGCTTGGGGGCTCAGCCCCAGCATTTT. Residues: CASSLGAQPQHF. Complete variable domain (other parts from reference TRBV5-6 and TRBJ1-5): DAGVTQSPTHLIKTRGQQVTLRCSPKSGHDTVSWYQQALGQGPQFIFQYYEEEERQRGNFPDRFSGHQFPNYSSELNVNALLLGDSALYLCASSLGAQPQHFGDGTRLSIL.

Note on this clone: Other DNA sequences in the same sample also yield this CDR3. CDR3 DNA sequence: TGTGCCAGCAGGACAGGACAGGGAAACACCGGGGAGCTGTTTTTT. Amino acids: CASRTGQGNTGELFF. The chain is built from TRBV6-1 and TRBJ2-2; TRBD1 matches at 8 bases. Germline trimming cut 6 bases from V and 2 bases from J; bases unmatched to any gene: 5. This CDR3 has 15 amino acids. Germline CDR1 reads MNHNS; CDR2 reads SASEGT.

J is TRBJ2-1 and V is TRBV5-8; D is possibly TRBD2 (6 bases). The CDR3 consists of 17 residues. V was clipped by 0 bases and J by 9 bases, with 22 bases between them. Germline CDR1 SGHTS, CDR2 YDEGEE. CDR3: CASSLEKGGTAPGEQFF. CDR3 coding DNA: TGTGCCAGCAGCTTGGAGAAGGGAGGCACCGCTCCGGGTGAGCAGTTCTTC.

The genes are TRBV5-8 and TRBJ1-1; perhaps TRBD1 as D (6 bases). Trimming took off 3 bases at V and 1 base at J, with 7 bases between the two ends. The CDR3 consists of 13 residues. CDR1 and CDR2 (germline): SGHTS, YDEGEE. DNA of the CDR3: TGTGCCAGCAGCTGGGGACAGAACACTGAAGCTTTCTTT. The encoded protein is CASSWGQNTEAFF.

This clone occurred a few times. This rearrangement joins TRBV7-9 to TRBJ1-1, with D perhaps TRBD1 (6 bases). Between the trimmed V and J ends, which lost 3 bases and 2 bases, there was a span of 10 bases. The CDR3 is made up of 14 amino acids. The germline V gene has CDR1 SEHNR and CDR2 FQNEAQ (reference sequence). In DNA form, the CDR3 reads TGTGCCAGCAGCTTTCAAGGGGGAAACACTGAAGCTTTCTTT. It encodes CASSFQGGNTEAFF.

The chain has TRBV19 and TRBJ2-7, with 9 positions matching TRBD1. The CDR3 spans 13 residues. Germline V gene data show CDR1 as LNHDA and CDR2 as SQIVND (reference sequence). With V trimmed by 8 bases and J by 2 bases, 4 bases remained unmatched. Here the CDR3 DNA reads TGTGCCAGTGGGACAGGGTCCCCCTACGAGCAGTACTTC. This encodes CASGTGSPYEQYF.

The chain uses TRBV5-1 and TRBJ2-2; D may be TRBD1 (7 bases). The CDR3 consists of 15 residues. The ends were cut back, 0 bases at V and 6 bases at J, with 12 bases in the middle. The germline V gene has CDR1 SGHRS and CDR2 YFSETQ. The CDR3 coding sequence is TGCGCCAGCAGCTTGGGGCCAGGGGGGCCCGGGGAGCTGTTTTTT. Its translation is CASSLGPGGPGELFF. The variable domain in full, with the rest retrieved from reference TRBV5-1 and TRBJ2-2, is KAGVTQTPRYLIKTRGQQVTLSCSPISGHRSVSWYQQTPGQGLQFLFEYFSETQRNKGNFPGRFSGRQFSNSRSEMNVSTLELGDSALYLCASSLGPGGPGELFFGEGSRLTVL.

The V gene is TRBV19, the J gene TRBJ1-2; TRBD1 matches 8 bases. Unmatched junction bases numbered 11, after V lost 5 bases and J lost 0 bases. Germline loops: CDR1 LNHDA, CDR2 SQIVND (reference sequence). The CDR3 is made up of 17 amino acids. CDR3 in DNA: TGTGCCAGTAGTCCCGGACAGGGTGCGGGATCTAACTATGGCTACACCTTC. Translating it yields CASSPGQGAGSNYGYTF.

The CDR3 sequence: CASSLRALRGDAFF. CDR3 DNA sequence: TGTGCCAGCAGCTTACGGGCCCTCCGGGGTGACGCTTTCTTT. The chain uses TRBV7-9 and TRBJ1-1; D uncertain. The CDR3 is 14 residues long. Germline V gene sequence: CDR1 SEHNR, CDR2 FQNEAQ (reference sequence). V shed 2 bases and J shed 11 bases, with 18 bases lying between them.

As concerns this clone: Other DNA variants within this sample encode the same CDR3. This CDR3 is CASSPSTDTQYF. In nucleotides, the CDR3 is TGTGCCAGCAGTCCGTCCACAGATACGCAGTATTTT. The rearrangement links TRBV6-6 to TRBJ2-3, with D hard to call. The CDR3 runs to 12 residues. V was cut by 5 bases and J by 2 bases, with 5 bases left in between. Germline CDR1 reads MNHNY; CDR2 reads SVGAGI (reference sequence).

V is TRBV6-6 and J is TRBJ2-4, with 8 bases fitting TRBD2. V lost 0 bases, J lost 8 bases, and 6 bases stayed unmatched. This CDR3 is 15 amino acids long. Germline V lookup: CDR1 MNHNY, CDR2 SVGAGI (reference sequence). The DNA for the CDR3 is TGTGCCAGCAGTTACTCCCGGGGGGGGACGGACATTCAGTACTTC. Encoded protein: CASSYSRGGTDIQYF.

The chain is built from TRBV25-1 and TRBJ2-3; 9 bases align to TRBD2. Trimming at V came to 6 bases and at J to 1 base, leaving 5 bases not matched to a gene. The CDR3 totals 15 residues. Germline V gene lookup returns CDR1 MGHDK and CDR2 SYGVNS. The CDR3 region is CASSPIAGGTDTQYF. The CDR3 nucleotides read TGTGCCAGCAGCCCTATAGCGGGGGGCACAGATACGCAGTATTTT.